What follows is one TCR beta chain and its context. The antigen is unknown. The data originate from a study of shared clonotypes between healthy human individuals. About the research overall: Samples came from two female and three male donors aged 18 to 49. Three plates were used per donor for CD4 naive, three for CD4 memory, two for CD8 naive and one for CD8 memory.

Trimming took off 4 bases at V and 6 bases at J, with 16 bases between the two ends. The germline V gene has CDR1 MNHEY and CDR2 SMNVEV (reference sequence). This CDR3 comprises 14 residues. Sorted-subset replicate PCRs used 200 ng DNA, approximately 27,000 T cell genomes. Measured with immunoSEQ multiplex PCR; TCRdb has only the in-frame clones, and not every one. The sample contains roughly 720,000 clones, around 91% of which appear only once. Study observations and caveats: Non-shared clonotypes displayed generation probabilities falling below those of clonotypes present in all four donors.

The receptor was isolated from a man aged 18 to 30 in good health. Some clones in this sample may be carry-over from other donors' samples. This chain joins TRBV27 and TRBJ2-7; D gene uncertain. Sequencing was carried out using memory CD8+ T cells from PBMCs. Subset here: CD45RO+ cells pooled with CCR7-negative TemRA cells. The CDR3 here is CASSSEFGLIEQYF. As DNA, the CDR3 is TGTGCCAGCAGTTCCGAGTTCGGTCTGATCGAGCAGTACTTC.